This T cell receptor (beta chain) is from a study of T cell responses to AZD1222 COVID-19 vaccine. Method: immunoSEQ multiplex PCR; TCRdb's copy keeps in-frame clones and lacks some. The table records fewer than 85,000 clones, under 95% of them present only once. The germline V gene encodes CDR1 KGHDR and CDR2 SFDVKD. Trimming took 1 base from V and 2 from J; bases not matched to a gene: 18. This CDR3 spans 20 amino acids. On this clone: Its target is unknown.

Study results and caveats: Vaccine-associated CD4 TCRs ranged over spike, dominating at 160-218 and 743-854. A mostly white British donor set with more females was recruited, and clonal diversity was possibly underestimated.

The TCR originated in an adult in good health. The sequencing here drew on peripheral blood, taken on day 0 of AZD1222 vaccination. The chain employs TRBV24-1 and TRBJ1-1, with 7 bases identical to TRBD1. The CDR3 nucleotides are TGTGCCACCAGTGATTTACCACCGATGTCTCTGGACAGGAGTAACACTGAAGCTTTCTTT. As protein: CATSDLPPMSLDRSNTEAFF.